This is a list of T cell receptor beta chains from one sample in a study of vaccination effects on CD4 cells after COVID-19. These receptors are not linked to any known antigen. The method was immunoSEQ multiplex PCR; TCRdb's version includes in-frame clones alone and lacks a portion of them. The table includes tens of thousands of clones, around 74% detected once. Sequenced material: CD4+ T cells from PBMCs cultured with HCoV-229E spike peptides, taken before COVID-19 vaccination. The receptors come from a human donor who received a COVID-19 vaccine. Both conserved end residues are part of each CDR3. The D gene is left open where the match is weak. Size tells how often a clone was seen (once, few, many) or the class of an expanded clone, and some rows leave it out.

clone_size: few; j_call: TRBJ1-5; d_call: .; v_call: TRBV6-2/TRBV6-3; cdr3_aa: CASSYSWSQPQHF; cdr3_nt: TGTGCCAGCAGTTACAGTTGGAGTCAGCCCCAGCATTTT
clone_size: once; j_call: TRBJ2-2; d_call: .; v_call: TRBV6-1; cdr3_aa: CASSEYLNTGELFF; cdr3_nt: TGTGCCAGCAGTGAATACTTGAACACCGGGGAGCTGTTTTTT
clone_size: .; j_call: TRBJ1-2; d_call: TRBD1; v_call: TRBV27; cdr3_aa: CASSNRTGGDYGYTF; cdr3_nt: TGTGCCAGCAGTAACCGGACAGGGGGCGACTATGGCTACACCTTC
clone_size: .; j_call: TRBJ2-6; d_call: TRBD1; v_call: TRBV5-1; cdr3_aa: CASSAGGNSGANVLTF; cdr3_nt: TGCGCCAGCAGCGCAGGGGGTAATTCTGGGGCCAACGTCCTGACTTTC
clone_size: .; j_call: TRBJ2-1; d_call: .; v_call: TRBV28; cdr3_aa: CASTLSYNEQFF; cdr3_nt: TGTGCCAGCACCCTATCCTACAATGAGCAGTTCTTC
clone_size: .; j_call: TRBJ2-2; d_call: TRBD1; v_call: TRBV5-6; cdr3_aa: CASSKTGSPGELFF; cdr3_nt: TGTGCCAGCAGCAAGACAGGGTCCCCCGGGGAGCTGTTTTTT
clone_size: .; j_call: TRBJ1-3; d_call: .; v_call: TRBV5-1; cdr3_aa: CASSRTGGFSGNTIYF; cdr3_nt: TGCGCCAGCTCCCGTACGGGGGGATTCTCTGGAAACACCATATATTTT
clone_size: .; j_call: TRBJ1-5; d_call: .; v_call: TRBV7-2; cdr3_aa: CASSLSVPGLNQPQHF; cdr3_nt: TGTGCCAGCAGCTTATCGGTCCCCGGGCTCAATCAGCCCCAGCATTTT
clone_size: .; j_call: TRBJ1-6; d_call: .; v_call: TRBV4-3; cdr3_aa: CASSQSVGPGGSSPLHF; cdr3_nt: TGCGCCAGCAGCCAATCGGTGGGACCGGGGGGTAGTTCACCCCTCCACTTT
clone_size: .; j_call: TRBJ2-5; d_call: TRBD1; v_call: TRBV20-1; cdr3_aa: CSVLDRETQYF; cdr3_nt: TGCAGTGTACTGGACAGGGAGACCCAGTACTTC
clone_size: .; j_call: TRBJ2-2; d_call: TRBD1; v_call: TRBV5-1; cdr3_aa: CASSYLTGMNTGELFF; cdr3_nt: TGCGCCAGCAGCTACCTGACAGGGATGAACACCGGGGAGCTGTTTTTT
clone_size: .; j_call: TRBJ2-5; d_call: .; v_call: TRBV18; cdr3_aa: CASSSDIQETQYF; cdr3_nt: TGTGCCAGCTCCTCGGACATACAAGAGACCCAGTACTTC
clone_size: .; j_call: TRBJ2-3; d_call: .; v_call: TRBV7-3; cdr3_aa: CASSLWGASTDTQYF; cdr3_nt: TGTGCCAGCAGCTTATGGGGGGCGAGCACAGATACGCAGTATTTT
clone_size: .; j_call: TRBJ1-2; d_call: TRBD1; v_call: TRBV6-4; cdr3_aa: CASSDSSGQGLNYGYTF; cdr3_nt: TGTGCCAGCAGTGACTCGTCGGGACAGGGGTTGAACTATGGCTACACCTTC
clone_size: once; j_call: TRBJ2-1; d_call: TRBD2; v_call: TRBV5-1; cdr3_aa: CASSSPSGGAVRSEQFF; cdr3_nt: TGCGCCAGCAGCTCCCCTAGCGGGGGGGCCGTAAGAAGTGAGCAGTTCTTC
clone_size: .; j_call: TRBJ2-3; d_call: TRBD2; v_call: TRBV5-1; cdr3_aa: CASKRGGTDTQYF; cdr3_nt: TGCGCCAGCAAGCGGGGGGGGACAGATACGCAGTATTTT
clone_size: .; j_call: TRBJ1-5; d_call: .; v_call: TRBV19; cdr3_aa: CASSIAQGGRADQPQHF; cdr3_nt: TGTGCCAGTAGTATAGCCCAAGGAGGTCGGGCAGATCAGCCCCAGCATTTT
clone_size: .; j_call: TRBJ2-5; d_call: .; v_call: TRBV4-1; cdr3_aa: CASSQGGSEGIKTQYF; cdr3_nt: TGTGCCAGCAGCCAAGGGGGATCGGAGGGGATAAAGACCCAGTACTTC
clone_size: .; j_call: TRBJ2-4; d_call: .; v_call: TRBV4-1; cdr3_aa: CASSQTNPRQGFFENIQYF; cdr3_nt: TGCGCCAGCAGCCAAACCAATCCCCGGCAGGGTTTTTTTGAAAACATTCAGTACTTC
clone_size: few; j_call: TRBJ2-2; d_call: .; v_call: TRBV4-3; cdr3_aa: CASSRVGGAGELFF; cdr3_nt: TGCGCCAGCAGCCGGGTCGGCGGCGCCGGGGAGCTGTTTTTT
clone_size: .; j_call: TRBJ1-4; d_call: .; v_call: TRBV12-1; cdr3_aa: CASSVPTGQNEKLFF; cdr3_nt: TGTGCCAGCAGCGTGCCCACAGGGCAAAATGAAAAACTGTTTTTT
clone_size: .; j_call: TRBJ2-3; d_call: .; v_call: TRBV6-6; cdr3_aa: CASSYLSGDTQYF; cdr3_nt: TGTGCCAGCAGTTATCTTAGTGGAGATACGCAGTATTTT
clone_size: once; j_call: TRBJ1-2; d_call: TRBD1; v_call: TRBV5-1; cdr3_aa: CASSFEGAKGDGYTF; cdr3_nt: TGCGCCAGCAGCTTTGAGGGGGCGAAAGGGGATGGCTACACCTTC
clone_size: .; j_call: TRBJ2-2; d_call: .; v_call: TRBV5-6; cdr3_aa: CASSRVNTGELFF; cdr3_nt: TGTGCCAGCAGCCGGGTGAACACCGGGGAGCTGTTTTTT
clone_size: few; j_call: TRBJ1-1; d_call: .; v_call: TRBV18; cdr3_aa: CASSSSRGEAFF; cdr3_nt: TGTGCCAGCTCGTCCTCTCGAGGAGAAGCTTTCTTT
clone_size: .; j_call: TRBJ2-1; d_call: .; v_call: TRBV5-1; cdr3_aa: CASSPSSGDNEQFF; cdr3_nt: TGCGCCAGCAGCCCAAGCTCAGGGGACAATGAGCAGTTCTTC
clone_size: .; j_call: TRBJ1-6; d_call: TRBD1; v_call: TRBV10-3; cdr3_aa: CAIRRTGENSPLHF; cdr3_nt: TGTGCCATCAGAAGGACAGGGGAGAATTCACCCCTCCACTTT
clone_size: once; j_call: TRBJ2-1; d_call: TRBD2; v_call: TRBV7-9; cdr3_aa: CASSQLAGVSYNEQFF; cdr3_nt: TGTGCCAGCAGCCAACTAGCGGGGGTCTCCTACAATGAGCAGTTCTTC